Shown below are 27 T cell receptor beta chains from a single sample sequenced in a study of OX40 agonist ivuxolimab in advanced cancers. Here immunoSEQ multiplex PCR was the method, and the copy in TCRdb shows in-frame clones only, minus some. The sample holds 35,000 to 45,000 clones; approximately 92% are singletons and the top ten take around 4.6%. The sequencing here drew on CD4+ or CD8+ T cells sorted from blood, taken in a trial of the OX40 agonist ivuxolimab. All receptors derive from an adult with an advanced solid tumor such as melanoma, head and neck, liver or kidney cancer.

V usage is TRBV5-5 and J usage is TRBJ2-7, with a tentative D call TRBD2 (6 bases). Deletions cut 0 bases from V and 4 bases from J, with 14 bases between. The germline CDR1 and CDR2 sequences are SGHKS and YYEKEE (reference sequence). The CDR3 is made up of 15 amino acids. The CDR3 DNA reads TGTGCCAGCAGCTTGGGGGCAGTCCGGGGGTACGAGCAGTACTTC. Translated, it gives CASSLGAVRGYEQYF.

V gene TRBV19 combines with J gene TRBJ1-2; no clear D. Germline CDR1 LNHDA, CDR2 SQIVND (reference sequence). Deletions cut 6 bases from V and 4 bases from J, with 18 bases between. The CDR3 runs to 15 residues. DNA of the CDR3: TGTGCCAGTAGCCTTCCGCCTGAGGCCGTCTATGGCTACACCTTC. This gives the protein CASSLPPEAVYGYTF.

This chain joins TRBV30 and TRBJ1-2; a possible D gene is TRBD1 (5 bases). This CDR3 contains 14 residues. Germline assignment: CDR1 GTSNPN and CDR2 SVGIG (reference sequence). V lost 2 bases and J 8 bases, leaving 18 bases between the germline ends. This chain's CDR3 is CAWSFPPGSLGYTF. Here the CDR3 DNA reads TGTGCCTGGAGTTTTCCGCCAGGGAGTTTGGGCTACACCTTC.

The J gene is TRBJ2-7, the V gene TRBV10-3; 7 bases map to TRBD1. The CDR3 runs to 14 residues. CDR1 is ENHRY, CDR2 SYGVKD, per germline. J gave up 0 bases and V 2 bases, and 1 base lay outside the gene matches. For the CDR3, the DNA is TGTGCCATCAGTGAGAGGGACAGCTCCTACGAGCAGTACTTC. Its translation: CAISERDSSYEQYF.

The chain is built from TRBV7-2 and TRBJ1-1; D is unclear. V dropped 5 bases and J dropped 2 bases, with 12 bases sitting between them. Germline values: CDR1 SGHTA, CDR2 FQGNSA. The CDR3 totals 14 residues. CDR3 bases: TGTGCCAGCAGCCTTGTAGGACCAAACACTGAAGCTTTCTTT. Its translation is CASSLVGPNTEAFF.

V is TRBV12-5 and J is TRBJ2-6, with a tentative D call TRBD1 (5 bases). Trimming removed 0 bases at V and 1 base at J, with 13 bases between. The length of the CDR3 is 18 residues. The germline CDR1 and CDR2 sequences are LGHNT and FRNRAP. CDR3 bases: TGTGCTAGTGGTTTGGTACGCCCAGGGATTTCTGGGGCCAACGTCCTGACTTTC. Its translation is CASGLVRPGISGANVLTF.

This clone was counted a single time. This chain joins TRBV10-3 and TRBJ2-2; D gene unclear. CDR3 length: 16 amino acids. Germline V CDR1 and CDR2: ENHRY, SYGVKD. V lost 0 bases, J lost 4 bases, and 12 bases lay in between. CDR3 amino acids: CAISESNRRVTGELFF. The CDR3 DNA follows: TGTGCCATCAGTGAGTCGAATCGTCGGGTCACCGGGGAGCTGTTTTTT.

The gene calls are TRBV5-1 and TRBJ2-1; 8 bases agree with TRBD1. Germline CDR1 reads SGHRS; CDR2 reads YFSETQ. With 7 bases clipped from V and 6 bases from J, the junction kept 9 bases outside the gene matches. The CDR3 is 14 amino acids. In nucleotides, the CDR3 is TGCGCCAGCTCCCAGACAGGGGTTGTCAATGAGCAGTTCTTC. Translation: CASSQTGVVNEQFF.

In its sample, this clone was seen once. V gene TRBV7-2 combines with J gene TRBJ2-7; maybe TRBD2 (6 bases). V lost 4 bases, J lost 6 bases, and 13 bases lay in between. Per the germline V gene, CDR1 is SGHTA and CDR2 is FQGNSA. The CDR3 spans 13 residues. The CDR3 here is CASSSRLVGEQYF. As DNA, the CDR3 is TGTGCCAGCAGCTCCCGACTAGTAGGCGAGCAGTACTTC.

The chain joins TRBV5-4 to TRBJ1-6, with TRBD1 matching 7 bases. Germline assignment: CDR1 SGHNT and CDR2 YYREEE (reference sequence). The CDR3 spans 15 residues. The J segment lost 7 bases and the V segment lost 2 bases, leaving 6 bases of the junction unmatched. The CDR3 here is CASSLQGTSNSPLHF. In nucleotides, the CDR3 is TGTGCCAGCAGCTTACAGGGGACATCCAATTCACCCCTCCACTTT. Variable domain in full (rest from reference TRBV5-4 and TRBJ1-6): ETGVTQSPTHLIKTRGQQVTLRCSSQSGHNTVSWYQQALGQGPQFIFQYYREEENGRGNFPPRFSGLQFPNYSSELNVNALELDDSALYLCASSLQGTSNSPLHFGNGTRLTVT.

This chain connects TRBV6-5 to TRBJ1-1; perhaps TRBD1 as D (5 bases). With 7 bases removed from V and 0 bases from J, the gap between germline ends came to 9 bases. The CDR3 contains 13 residues. Germline CDR1 reads MNHEY; CDR2 reads SVGAGI. CDR3 coding DNA: TGTGCCAGCACTATACAGGTGAACACTGAAGCTTTCTTT. Translating it yields CASTIQVNTEAFF.

This chain links TRBV11-2 with TRBJ2-5; 7 bases are a match to TRBD1. The CDR3 is 15 amino acids. The germline gives CDR1 SGHAT, CDR2 FQNNGV. J gave up 0 bases and V 1 base, and 2 bases lay outside the gene matches. The CDR3 loop is CASSLGQGNQETQYF. The CDR3, as DNA: TGTGCCAGCAGCTTAGGACAGGGAAACCAAGAGACCCAGTACTTC.

The chain uses TRBV11-2 and TRBJ1-5; maybe TRBD1 (6 bases). This CDR3 region has 14 residues. V was pared by 2 bases and J by 3 bases, with 8 bases between. In germline, CDR1 is SGHAT, CDR2 FQNNGV. The CDR3, as DNA: TGTGCCAGCAGCTTAACAGGGCTCAATCAGCCCCAGCATTTT. It is translated as CASSLTGLNQPQHF.

V and J are TRBV19 and TRBJ1-5; 8 positions agree with TRBD1. The junction had 7 bases not matched to a gene; V was cut back by 6 bases and J by 6 bases. The CDR3 consists of 14 residues. From germline, CDR1 is LNHDA and CDR2 SQIVND (reference sequence). The CDR3 nucleotides are TGTGCCAGTAGCCCGGACAGGGAGAGTCAGCCCCAGCATTTT. This encodes CASSPDRESQPQHF.

This sequence joins TRBV5-1 and TRBJ1-1; weak D call: TRBD1 (5 bases). Trimming took 0 bases from V and 5 from J, leaving 11 bases between them. Germline V CDR1 and CDR2: SGHRS, YFSETQ. The CDR3 sequence is 14 residues long. CDR3 sequence (DNA): TGCGCCAGCAGCTTGGGACCGGGGGGAACTGAAGCTTTCTTT. Protein: CASSLGPGGTEAFF.

This clone was counted only a few times. V gene TRBV6-5 combines with J gene TRBJ1-2; D uncertain. This CDR3 has 15 residues. V lost 0 bases and J lost 1, with 9 bases in between. Germline CDR1 is MNHEY and CDR2 is SVGAGI. The CDR3 reads CASSYSADGNYGYTF. CDR3 DNA: TGTGCCAGCAGTTACTCAGCCGACGGTAACTATGGCTACACCTTC.

This chain uses TRBV30 with TRBJ2-7; D gene unclear. This CDR3 has 12 residues. V lost 2 bases and J 0 bases, leaving 5 bases between the germline ends. The germline V gene has CDR1 GTSNPN and CDR2 SVGIG (reference sequence). CDR3 DNA sequence: TGTGCCTGGAGTCTTACCTCCTACGAGCAGTACTTC. It translates to CAWSLTSYEQYF.

V usage is TRBV5-1 and J usage is TRBJ2-2; the match to TRBD2 covers 9 bases. Germline CDR1 is SGHRS and CDR2 is YFSETQ. Unmatched junction bases numbered 5, after V lost 4 bases and J lost 1 base. The CDR3 has 16 amino acids. The DNA for the CDR3 is TGCGCCAGCAGCCTGAAAGCGGGAGGGAACACCGGGGAGCTGTTTTTT. Amino acid sequence: CASSLKAGGNTGELFF.

V and J are TRBV30 and TRBJ2-1; a possible D gene is TRBD1 (6 bases). The CDR3 is 15 residues long. V lost 4 bases and J lost 5, with 18 bases in between. CDR1 is GTSNPN, CDR2 SVGIG, per germline (reference sequence). Written as DNA, the CDR3 is TGTGCCTGGACACAAAAGGGGACAAAAAACAATGAGCAGTTCTTC. Its translation is CAWTQKGTKNNEQFF.

Only one count was recorded for this clone. The genes are TRBV6-1 and TRBJ1-1; D is possibly TRBD1 (6 bases). The CDR3 is 15 amino acids. Trimming stripped 1 base from V and 4 bases from J, with 13 bases between. The germline V gene encodes CDR1 MNHNS and CDR2 SASEGT. CDR3 nucleotide sequence: TGTGCCAGCAGTGAAGACGCGGGGGCTATCACTGAAGCTTTCTTT. Translating it yields CASSEDAGAITEAFF.

This clone was seen more than once but under ten times. The chain couples TRBV30 to TRBJ1-2; D is unclear. The CDR3 consists of 13 residues. Germline V lookup: CDR1 GTSNPN, CDR2 SVGIG (reference sequence). Trimming stripped 2 bases from V and 5 bases from J, with 12 bases between. The CDR3 here is CAWSPHRQYGYTF. DNA of the CDR3: TGTGCCTGGAGTCCCCACCGGCAGTATGGCTACACCTTC.

The rearrangement uses TRBV7-9 and TRBJ1-1; unclear D gene. Germline V lookup: CDR1 SEHNR, CDR2 FQNEAQ (reference sequence). The germline V and J ends were trimmed by 7 bases and 8 bases, with 17 bases remaining between them. The CDR3 contains 13 residues. For the CDR3, the DNA is TGTGCCAGCATCGATATATTACCAGGAGAAGCTTTCTTT. Its translation is CASIDILPGEAFF.

The gene calls are TRBV6-1 and TRBJ1-2; TRBD1 matches 7 bases. From germline, CDR1 is MNHNS and CDR2 SASEGT. The CDR3 sequence is 13 residues long. V lost 6 bases to trimming and J lost 4 bases; unmatched junction nucleotides: 5. The CDR3 loop is CASSLGTVYGYTF. The CDR3 nucleotides are TGTGCCAGCAGCTTGGGGACAGTCTATGGCTACACCTTC.

V gene TRBV28 combines with J gene TRBJ1-4, with a weak D call TRBD1 (5 bases). The germline gives CDR1 MDHEN, CDR2 SYDVKM. CDR3 length: 14 amino acids. V shed 3 bases and J shed 4 bases, with 9 bases lying between them. As DNA, the CDR3 is TGTGCCAGCAGTTTTGGGGGATATAATGAAAAACTGTTTTTT. Translated, it gives CASSFGGYNEKLFF.

This clone has just one count. The chain has TRBV28 and TRBJ2-5; TRBD2 matches 11 bases. V gave up 7 bases and J gave up 8 bases; unmatched junction bases: 9. The CDR3 sequence is 14 residues long. CDR1 and CDR2 (germline): MDHEN, SYDVKM. The CDR3 DNA follows: TGTGCCAGCACCCCCGGGCTAGCGGGAGGTACCCAGTACTTC. Translating gives CASTPGLAGGTQYF.

The table lists this clone with a count of one. The genes are TRBV6-1 and TRBJ2-2, with TRBD2 matching 9 bases. The CDR3 contains 15 residues. Germline CDR1 reads MNHNS; CDR2 reads SASEGT. Losses at the gene ends were 7 bases for V and 5 bases for J; bases not matched to a gene: 8. CDR3 nucleotides: TGTGCCAGCACTGTTAGCGGGAGTGGGACCGGGGAGCTGTTTTTT. Encoded protein: CASTVSGSGTGELFF.

Turning to this clone: One end of the junction is discordant with germline, which a read error may explain. The rearrangement links TRBV11-1 to TRBJ2-6; D is undetermined. The CDR3 sequence is 14 residues long. Germline CDR1 SGHAT, CDR2 FQDESV (reference sequence). The CDR3: CASSLISGTNVLTF. In DNA form, the CDR3 reads TGTGCCAGCTCACTGATCTCTGGGACCAACGTCCTGACTTTC.